This T cell receptor beta chain originates from a study of T cells expressing NK-cell markers (dated by TCRdb to the early 2020s). The study in broad terms: In sorted CD3+CD56+NKG2C+, CD3+CD56+NKG2C- and CD3+CD56-NKG2C+ T-cell subsets from several donors, TCR beta-chain repertoires were profiled. The eight sequenced donors were randomly selected healthy volunteers, three men and five women. The libraries were sequenced on Illumina HiSeq 2000/2500, MiSeq or NextSeq, producing 2 x 150 bp reads. Seven of the eight sequenced donors were HCMV-seropositive and one was HCMV-seronegative. The paper as a whole reports these results and caveats: For about 6 donors, the dominant CD3+CD56+NKG2C+ clonotypes were among the top 10 CD8+ clonotypes and accounted for roughly 1.0-8% of CD8+ T cells. Whether the expanded NKG2C-expressing T cell clones were specific for HCMV antigens was left unclear. Those dominant clonotypes were again the most abundant among CD3+CD56-NKG2C+ cells in a few donors, at about 25-65%.

Comment on this clonotype: Its antigen remains undetermined.

HCMV serostatus was determined by detecting HCMV-specific IgG in serum with a commercial ELISA kit. Peripheral blood mononuclear cells were isolated from blood by Ficoll density gradient centrifugation. The data were produced on an Illumina HiSeq 2000. 5'RACE template switching, by which a universal primer site and unique molecular identifiers were added, was used to make TCR beta cDNA libraries. cDNA synthesis was primed from the TCR beta constant segment and was followed by two successive PCR amplification steps. In the source study's methods: MIGEC handled demultiplexing of the reads and grouping by UMI, while MiTCR was used to assemble and quantify clonotypes. To exclude erroneous sequences, any TCR cDNA sequence not supported by at least two reads was discarded. The tcR package was used for downstream repertoire analysis, and clonotypes were matched across fractions by CDR3 nucleotide sequence plus V segment. Antigen specificity was annotated against VDJdb with VDJmatch, allowing one amino acid substitution in CDR3. Following reprocessing of the reads by TCRdb, the data hold one row per CDR3 protein sequence and no DNA is available. The authors' filters were not applied to this entry. The sample table records about 450,000 distinct CDR3 sequences. The ten largest clones take up under 7.5% of the sample.

Including the terminal cysteine and phenylalanine, the CDR3 comprises 12 residues. No DNA sequence is on record. Reading the germline V gene gives CDR1 ENHRY and CDR2 SYGVKD. The sequence links TRBV10-3 to TRBJ2-5; absent DNA, TCRdb's TRBD1 call cannot be checked. The origin of this receptor is a woman aged 18 to 75 in good health. Sequences were obtained from blood T cells: a sorted CD56 or NKG2C T cell subset, CD4+ or CD8+ T cells, or bulk PBMC T cells (not recorded which). CDR3 protein: CASGARQETQYF.